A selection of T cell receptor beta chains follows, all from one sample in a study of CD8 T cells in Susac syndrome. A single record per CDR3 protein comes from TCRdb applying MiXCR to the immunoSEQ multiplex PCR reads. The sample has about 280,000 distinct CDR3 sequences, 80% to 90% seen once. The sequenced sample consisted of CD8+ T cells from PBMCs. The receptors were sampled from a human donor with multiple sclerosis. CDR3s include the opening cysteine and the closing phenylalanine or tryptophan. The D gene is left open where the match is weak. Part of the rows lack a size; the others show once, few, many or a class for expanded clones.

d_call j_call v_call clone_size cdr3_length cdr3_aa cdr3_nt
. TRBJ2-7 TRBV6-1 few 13 CASRVGPEYEQYF TGTGCCAGCAGGGTAGGGCCCGAGTACGAGCAGTACTTC
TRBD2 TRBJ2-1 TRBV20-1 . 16 CSARRLADSSYNEQFF TGCAGTGCTAGGAGACTAGCGGATAGCTCCTACAATGAGCAGTTCTTC
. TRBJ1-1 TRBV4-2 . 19 CASSQDWVGASEVNTEAFF TGTGCCAGCAGCCAAGATTGGGTTGGCGCCTCTGAGGTGAACACTGAAGCTTTCTTT
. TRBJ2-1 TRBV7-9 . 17 CASSLEIPGEPHNEQFF TGTGCCAGCAGCTTAGAGATCCCGGGGGAGCCCCACAATGAGCAGTTCTTC
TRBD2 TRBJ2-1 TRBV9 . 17 CASSTRTSGRGGNEQFF TGTGCCAGCAGCACCAGGACTAGCGGGAGGGGGGGCAATGAGCAGTTCTTC
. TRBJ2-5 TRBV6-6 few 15 CASSYWGPEGETQYF TGTGCCAGCAGTTACTGGGGCCCGGAGGGCGAGACCCAGTACTTC
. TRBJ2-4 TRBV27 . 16 CASSLSTERAKNIQYF TGTGCCAGCAGTTTATCGACAGAAAGAGCCAAAAACATTCAGTACTTC
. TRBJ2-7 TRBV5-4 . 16 CASSLGWDRISGEQYF TGTGCCAGCAGCTTGGGTTGGGACCGTATTTCTGGCGAGCAGTACTTC
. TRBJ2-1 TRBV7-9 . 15 CASSRTAGSYNEQFF TGTGCCAGCAGCCGAACGGCGGGCTCCTACAATGAGCAGTTCTTC
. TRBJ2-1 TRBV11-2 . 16 CASSPRTGGTYNEQFF TGTGCCAGCAGCCCGCGGACTGGGGGAACCTACAATGAGCAGTTCTTC
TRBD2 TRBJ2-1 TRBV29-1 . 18 CSVLGTRFPQSSYNEQFF TGCAGCGTTCTCGGGACTAGGTTTCCACAAAGCTCCTACAATGAGCAGTTCTTC
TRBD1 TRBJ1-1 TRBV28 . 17 CASSSPTGTGGGRGAFF TGTGCCAGCAGTTCCCCTACCGGGACAGGGGGCGGAAGAGGAGCTTTCTTT
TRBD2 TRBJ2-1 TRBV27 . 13 CASSLRLAGTQFF TGTGCCAGCAGTCTCAGACTAGCGGGCACGCAGTTCTTC
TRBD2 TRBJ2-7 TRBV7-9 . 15 CATYKTGTSGYEQYF TGTGCCACATATAAAACCGGGACTAGCGGATACGAGCAGTACTTC
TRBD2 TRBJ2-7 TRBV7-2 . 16 CASSLGSREGSYEQYF TGTGCCAGCAGCTTGGGGTCGCGGGAGGGCTCCTACGAGCAGTACTTC
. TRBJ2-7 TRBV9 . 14 CASSMGGNGDEQYF TGTGCCAGCAGTATGGGTGGGAACGGTGACGAGCAGTACTTC
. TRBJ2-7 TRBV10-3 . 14 CAISEERPTYEQCF TGTGCCATCAGTGAAGAGCGGCCCACCTACGAGCAGTGCTTC
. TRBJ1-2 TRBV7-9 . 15 CASSLAADINYGYTF TGTGCCAGCAGCTTAGCGGCAGATATTAACTATGGCTACACCTTC
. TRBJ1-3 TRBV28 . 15 CASSLEGTAGNTIYF TGTGCCAGCAGTTTGGAGGGTACGGCTGGAAACACCATATATTTT
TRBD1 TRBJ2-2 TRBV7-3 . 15 CASSFRTGSTGELFF TGTGCCAGCAGCTTTAGGACAGGGTCCACCGGGGAGCTGTTTTTT
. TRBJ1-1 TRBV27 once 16 CASSNIPTGMNTEAFF TGTGCCAGCAGTAATATCCCCACAGGCATGAACACTGAAGCTTTCTTT
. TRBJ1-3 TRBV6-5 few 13 CASSYSYPDTIYF TGTGCCAGCAGTTATTCCTACCCCGACACCATATATTTT
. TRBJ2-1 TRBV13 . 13 CASSDGTRLEQFF TGTGCCAGCAGCGACGGGACTCGCCTTGAGCAGTTCTTC
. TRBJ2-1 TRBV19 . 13 CASSMYSYNEQFF TGTGCCAGTAGTATGTATAGTTACAATGAGCAGTTCTTC
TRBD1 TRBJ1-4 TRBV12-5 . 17 CASGTHQNRGSNEKLFF TGTGCTAGTGGGACCCATCAAAACAGGGGTTCCAATGAAAAACTGTTTTTT
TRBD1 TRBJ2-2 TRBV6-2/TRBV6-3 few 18 CASSSLYRDRDKPGELFF TGTGCCAGCAGTTCTCTGTACCGGGACAGGGACAAGCCCGGGGAGCTGTTTTTT
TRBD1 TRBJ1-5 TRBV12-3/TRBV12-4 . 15 CASSLTGGGNQPQHF TGTGCCAGCAGTTTAACAGGGGGGGGCAATCAGCCCCAGCATTTT
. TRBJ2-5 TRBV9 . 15 CASSVVEGIEETQYF TGTGCCAGCAGCGTAGTGGAGGGTATAGAGGAGACCCAGTACTTC